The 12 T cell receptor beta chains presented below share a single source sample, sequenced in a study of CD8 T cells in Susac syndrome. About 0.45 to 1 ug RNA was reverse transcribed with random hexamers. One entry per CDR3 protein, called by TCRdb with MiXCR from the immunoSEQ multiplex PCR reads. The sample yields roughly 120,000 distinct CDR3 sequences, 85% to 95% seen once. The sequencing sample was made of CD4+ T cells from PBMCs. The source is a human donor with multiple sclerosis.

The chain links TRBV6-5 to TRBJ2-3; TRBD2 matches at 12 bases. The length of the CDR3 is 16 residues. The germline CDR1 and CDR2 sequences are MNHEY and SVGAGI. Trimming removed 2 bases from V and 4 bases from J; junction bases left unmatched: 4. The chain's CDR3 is CASSYGGTSGSDTQYF. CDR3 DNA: TGTGCCAGCAGTTACGGCGGGACTAGCGGGTCAGATACGCAGTATTTT.

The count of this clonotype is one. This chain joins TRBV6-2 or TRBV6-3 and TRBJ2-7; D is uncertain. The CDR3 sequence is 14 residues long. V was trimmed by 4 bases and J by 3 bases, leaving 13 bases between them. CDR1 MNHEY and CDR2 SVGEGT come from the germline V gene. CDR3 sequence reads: CASSFPGARYEQYF. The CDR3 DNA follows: TGTGCCAGCAGTTTTCCTGGAGCTCGCTACGAGCAGTACTTC.

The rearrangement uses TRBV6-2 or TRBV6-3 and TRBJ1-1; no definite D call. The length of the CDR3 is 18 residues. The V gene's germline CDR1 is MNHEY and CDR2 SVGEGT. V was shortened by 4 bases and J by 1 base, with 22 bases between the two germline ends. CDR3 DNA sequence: TGTGCCAGCAGTTGGATTGTTACCGGACCGCAGCAGAACACTGAAGCTTTCTTT. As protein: CASSWIVTGPQQNTEAFF.

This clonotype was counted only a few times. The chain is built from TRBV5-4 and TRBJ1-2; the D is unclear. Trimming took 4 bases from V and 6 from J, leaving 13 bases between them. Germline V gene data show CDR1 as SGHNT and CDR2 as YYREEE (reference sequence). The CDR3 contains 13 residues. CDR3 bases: TGTGCCAGCAGCCGCCTAAGTGGTGATGGCTACACCTTC. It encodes CASSRLSGDGYTF.

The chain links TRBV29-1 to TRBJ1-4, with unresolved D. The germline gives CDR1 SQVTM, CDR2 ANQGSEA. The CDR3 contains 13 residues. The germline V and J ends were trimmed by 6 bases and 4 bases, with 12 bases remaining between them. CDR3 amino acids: CSVQDTGNEKLFF. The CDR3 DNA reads TGCAGCGTGCAGGATACCGGTAATGAAAAACTGTTTTTT.

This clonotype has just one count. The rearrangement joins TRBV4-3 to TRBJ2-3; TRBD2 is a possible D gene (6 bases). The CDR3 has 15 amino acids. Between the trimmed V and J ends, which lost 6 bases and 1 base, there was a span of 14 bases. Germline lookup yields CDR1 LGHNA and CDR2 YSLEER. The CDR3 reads CASSRISGGTDTQYF. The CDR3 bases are TGCGCCAGCAGTCGAATTAGCGGTGGCACAGATACGCAGTATTTT.

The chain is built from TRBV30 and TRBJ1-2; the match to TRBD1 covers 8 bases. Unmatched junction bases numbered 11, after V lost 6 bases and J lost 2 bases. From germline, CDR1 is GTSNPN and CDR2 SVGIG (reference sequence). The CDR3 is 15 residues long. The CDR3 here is CACPPGTGGNYGYTF. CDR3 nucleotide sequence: TGTGCCTGCCCACCCGGGACAGGTGGCAACTATGGCTACACCTTC.

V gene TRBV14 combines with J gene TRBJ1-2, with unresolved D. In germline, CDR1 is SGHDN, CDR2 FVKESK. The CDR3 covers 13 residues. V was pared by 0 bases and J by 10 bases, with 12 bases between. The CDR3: CASSQDPTVVYTF. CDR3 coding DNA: TGTGCCAGCAGCCAAGATCCTACGGTGGTCTACACCTTC.

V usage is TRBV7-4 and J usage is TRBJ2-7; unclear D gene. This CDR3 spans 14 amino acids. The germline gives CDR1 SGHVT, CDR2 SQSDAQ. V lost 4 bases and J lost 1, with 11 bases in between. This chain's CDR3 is CASSSRTSSYEQYF. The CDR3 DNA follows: TGTGCCAGCAGCTCGAGGACCTCGTCCTACGAGCAGTACTTC.

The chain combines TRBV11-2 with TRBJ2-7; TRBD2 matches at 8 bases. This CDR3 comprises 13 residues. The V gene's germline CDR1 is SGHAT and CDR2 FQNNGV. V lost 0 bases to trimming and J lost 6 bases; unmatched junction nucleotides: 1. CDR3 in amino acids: CASSLERGGEQYF. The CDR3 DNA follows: TGTGCCAGCAGCTTAGAACGGGGGGGCGAGCAGTACTTC.

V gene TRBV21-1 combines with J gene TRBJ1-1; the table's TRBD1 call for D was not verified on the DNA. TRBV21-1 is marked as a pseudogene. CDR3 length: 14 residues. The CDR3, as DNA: TGTGCCAGCAGCAAAGAGGGGGCTGACTCTGAAGCTTTCTTT. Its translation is CASSKEGADSEAFF.

The CDR3 region is CASSRTAGQGDDIQYF. Here the CDR3 DNA reads TGTGCCAGCAGCAGAACCGCGGGACAGGGGGATGACATTCAGTACTTC. The genes are TRBV7-2 and TRBJ2-4; 11 bases line up with TRBD1. The germline CDR1 and CDR2 sequences are SGHTA and FQGNSA. V dropped 5 bases and J dropped 8; count of bases not matched to a gene: 11. The CDR3 is 16 amino acids.